A selection of T cell receptor beta chains follows, all from one sample in a study of blood T cells in healthy people across ages. Each CDR3 protein gets one entry after TCRdb re-called the 5' RACE reads with MiXCR. The data show 980,000 or so distinct CDR3 sequences, approximately 49% seen once. The sample taken for sequencing was blood. These receptors all come from a man in his thirties or forties in good health. Both conserved end residues are part of each CDR3. The D gene is left open where the match is weak.

d_gene	v_gene	j_gene	CDR3aa
TRBD2	TRBV7-9	TRBJ2-5	CASSPQTSGGLVVQYF
TRBD2	TRBV9	TRBJ2-1	CASSVASGAFNEQFF
TRBD2	TRBV7-2	TRBJ2-3	CASSLDGGSGGPTDTQYF
NA	TRBV28	TRBJ2-7	CASSLSKGEYYEQYF
TRBD1	TRBV4-2	TRBJ2-4	CASSQGGQGATKNIQYF
NA	TRBV6-1	TRBJ1-6	CASSEYQGNNSPLHF
NA	TRBV9	TRBJ2-1	CASSVGPETYNEQFF
NA	TRBV7-9	TRBJ2-1	CASSLDKAGTHYGEQFF
NA	TRBV6-1	TRBJ2-1	CAGSETGLVNEQFF
NA	TRBV21-1	TRBJ2-7	CASSIPTDYFSYEQYF